The rows below give T cell receptor beta chains drawn from one sample of a study of T cells after yellow fever vaccination. TCRdb used MiXCR to reprocess the 5' RACE reads, holding one entry per CDR3 protein. The repertoire holds hundreds of thousands of distinct CDR3 sequences, with 11% as singletons. Source: PBMCs, taken on the day of the first yellow fever vaccination. The receptor source for this set is a man aged 18 to 29 who received the YFV17D yellow fever vaccine. The CDR3 runs from the conserved cysteine through the conserved F or W. D genes are given only for firm matches. Some rows have no size entry. The others give once, few or many, or a class for an expanded clone.

j_call | v_call | d_call | clone_size | cdr3_aa | cdr3_nt
TRBJ1-3 | TRBV5-1 | NA | many | CASSRGHGSSGNTIYF | TGCGCCAGCAGCCGGGGACACGGATCCTCTGGAAACACCATATATTTT
TRBJ2-1 | TRBV11-2 | NA | NA | CASSLDRGPNNEQFF | TGTGCCAGCAGCTTAGATCGGGGTCCAAACAATGAGCAGTTCTTC
TRBJ2-2 | TRBV4-1 | NA | few | CASRGANTGELFF | TGCGCCAGCAGGGGGGCGAACACCGGGGAGCTGTTTTTT
TRBJ1-3 | TRBV7-9 | TRBD1 | few | CASSSTGVGGNTIYF | TGTGCCAGCAGCTCCACAGGGGTAGGAGGAAACACCATATATTTT
TRBJ2-1 | TRBV7-2 | TRBD2 | few | CASSLSAGGNEQFF | TGTGCCAGCAGCCTCTCCGCGGGGGGTAATGAGCAGTTCTTC
TRBJ1-2 | TRBV7-9 | NA | NA | CASSLDQGGYTF | TGTGCCAGCAGCTTAGATCAGGGTGGCTACACCTTC
TRBJ2-2 | TRBV4-2 | NA | few | CASSGGEVGGELFF | TGTGCCAGCAGCGGCGGGGAGGTGGGCGGGGAGCTGTTTTTT
TRBJ2-3 | TRBV2 | NA | few | CASSEEGYTQYF | TGTGCCAGCAGTGAAGAGGGGTATACGCAGTATTTT
TRBJ2-7 | TRBV5-1 | NA | NA | CASSGRPFPYEQYF | TGCGCCAGCAGCGGGAGACCGTTCCCCTACGAGCAGTACTTC
TRBJ2-5 | TRBV5-1 | NA | few | CASRFMDAWETQYF | TGCGCCAGCAGGTTCATGGACGCTTGGGAGACCCAGTACTTC
TRBJ2-7 | TRBV2 | NA | few | CASSDINPLQQYF | TGTGCCAGCAGTGACATCAACCCTCTCCAGCAGTACTTC
TRBJ1-5 | TRBV30 | NA | few | CAWSVMMDQPQHF | TGTGCCTGGAGTGTAATGATGGATCAGCCCCAGCATTTT
TRBJ2-2 | TRBV29-1 | TRBD2 | many | CSTQGGGNTGELFF | TGCAGCACCCAGGGCGGGGGGAACACCGGGGAGCTGTTTTTT
TRBJ2-3 | TRBV4-3 | NA | few | CASSQDSRISYTDTQYF | TGCGCCAGCAGCCAAGATTCCAGGATATCATACACAGATACGCAGTATTTT
TRBJ2-1 | TRBV5-4 | TRBD2 | NA | CASSPSAGASDEQFF | TGTGCCAGCAGCCCCTCAGCGGGGGCCTCGGATGAGCAGTTCTTC
TRBJ2-1 | TRBV4-1 | NA | few | CASSPTGTVPYNEQFF | TGCGCCAGCAGCCCTACCGGGACTGTGCCGTACAATGAGCAGTTCTTC
TRBJ2-5 | TRBV5-1 | NA | few | CASSLQGFETQYF | TGCGCCAGCAGCTTGCAGGGTTTCGAGACCCAGTACTTC
TRBJ1-2 | TRBV3-1 | NA | few | CASSQLGGDGYTF | TGTGCCAGCAGCCAGCTGGGGGGCGATGGCTACACCTTC
TRBJ2-1 | TRBV7-2 | TRBD1 | NA | CASSLGGQGLPYNEQFF | TGTGCCAGCAGCTTAGGGGGACAGGGGTTACCCTACAATGAGCAGTTCTTC
TRBJ1-2 | TRBV5-5 | NA | few | CASSPGAANYGYTF | TGTGCCAGCAGCCCGGGGGCAGCTAACTATGGCTACACCTTC
TRBJ2-5 | TRBV18 | NA | few | CASSPPGGTHQETQYF | TGTGCCAGCTCACCACCGGGGGGGACACACCAAGAGACCCAGTACTTC
TRBJ2-3 | TRBV6-5 | NA | NA | CASSYAGSLGTDTQYF | TGTGCCAGCAGTTACGCAGGGTCTTTGGGCACAGATACGCAGTATTTT
TRBJ2-7 | TRBV2 | NA | few | CASSVRGSYEQYF | TGTGCCAGCAGTGTGCGGGGCTCCTACGAGCAGTACTTC
TRBJ1-6 | TRBV6-1 | NA | few | CASLGRGANSPLHF | TGTGCCAGCCTTGGGCGTGGGGCCAATTCACCCCTCCACTTT
TRBJ2-1 | TRBV6-1 | TRBD2 | few | CASRKTSGVFNEQFF | TGTGCCAGCAGGAAGACTAGCGGGGTCTTCAATGAGCAGTTCTTC
TRBJ1-1 | TRBV4-1 | NA | NA | CASSQKVTPTGTTGEAFF | TGCGCCAGCAGCCAAAAGGTCACCCCCACCGGGACAACGGGTGAAGCTTTCTTT
TRBJ2-1 | TRBV5-1 | TRBD1 | few | CASSFTGGLEQFF | TGCGCCAGCAGCTTTACAGGGGGTCTTGAGCAGTTCTTC
TRBJ2-1 | TRBV5-1 | TRBD1 | few | CASSSRTGWHEQFF | TGCGCCAGCAGCTCCAGGACAGGGTGGCATGAGCAGTTCTTC
TRBJ2-2 | TRBV29-1 | NA | NA | CSVIEKFHGELFF | TGCAGCGTTATAGAGAAATTTCACGGGGAGCTGTTTTTT
TRBJ2-5 | TRBV12-3/TRBV12-4 | NA | few | CASSYFRETQYF | TGTGCCAGCAGTTATTTTCGGGAGACCCAGTACTTC
TRBJ2-1 | TRBV7-2 | NA | many | CASSGRANNEQFF | TGTGCCAGCAGTGGTCGGGCCAACAATGAGCAGTTCTTC
TRBJ2-7 | TRBV27 | TRBD1 | NA | CASSFSQSRDRGYEQYF | TGTGCCAGCAGTTTTTCGCAATCCCGGGACAGGGGATACGAGCAGTACTTC
TRBJ1-3 | TRBV5-4 | NA | NA | CASSPGRNSGNTIYF | TGTGCCAGCAGCCCAGGACGGAACTCTGGAAACACCATATATTTT
TRBJ2-1 | TRBV7-9 | NA | NA | CASSLMSGGPNEQFF | TGTGCCAGCAGCTTAATGTCCGGGGGGCCCAATGAGCAGTTCTTC
TRBJ2-3 | TRBV7-2 | NA | few | CASSLAPGTSTDTQYF | TGTGCCAGCAGCTTAGCACCCGGGACTAGCACAGATACGCAGTATTTT
TRBJ2-4 | TRBV19 | NA | few | CASSPRDLIALVKNIQYF | TGTGCCAGTAGTCCTCGGGACCTGATTGCCCTAGTCAAAAACATTCAGTACTTC
TRBJ1-2 | TRBV5-1 | NA | NA | CASSRTAANYGYTF | TGCGCCAGCAGCCGGACAGCCGCTAACTATGGCTACACCTTC
TRBJ1-2 | TRBV4-1 | NA | NA | CASSQERDGDYGYTF | TGCGCCAGCAGCCAAGAACGGGACGGAGACTATGGCTACACCTTC
TRBJ1-2 | TRBV5-5 | NA | few | CASSLGTDNGYTF | TGTGCCAGCAGCTTGGGGACGGATAATGGCTACACCTTC
TRBJ1-5 | TRBV7-7 | NA | NA | CASSRVFPGPNSNQPQHF | TGTGCTAGCAGCAGAGTATTCCCTGGCCCTAATAGCAATCAGCCCCAGCATTTT
TRBJ1-2 | TRBV5-4 | TRBD1 | many | CASSRDRDYGYTF | TGTGCCAGCAGCCGAGACAGGGACTATGGCTACACCTTC
TRBJ2-7 | TRBV5-1 | TRBD2 | many | CASSLAAGGSGYEQYF | TGCGCCAGCAGCTTGGCCGCGGGGGGCTCGGGCTACGAGCAGTACTTC
TRBJ2-5 | TRBV5-1 | NA | NA | CASSLDHETQYF | TGCGCCAGCAGCTTGGATCACGAGACCCAGTACTTC
TRBJ2-5 | TRBV20-1 | NA | NA | CSARASLRQELLETQYF | TGCAGTGCTAGAGCTAGCCTCCGACAGGAACTACTAGAGACCCAGTACTTC
TRBJ2-1 | TRBV12-3/TRBV12-4 | TRBD2 | few | CASSLGAGGPGNEQFF | TGTGCCAGCAGTTTAGGGGCGGGGGGGCCTGGGAATGAGCAGTTCTTC
TRBJ1-4 | TRBV4-3 | NA | many | CASSQVAGFNEKLFF | TGCGCCAGCAGCCAAGTGGCGGGATTTAATGAAAAACTGTTTTTT
TRBJ1-1 | TRBV20-1 | NA | once | CSASRMNTEAFF | TGCAGTGCTAGTAGGATGAACACTGAAGCTTTCTTT
TRBJ2-3 | TRBV20-1 | TRBD2 | medium-sized | CSASQRTSGTDTQYF | TGCAGTGCTAGCCAAAGAACTAGCGGGACAGATACGCAGTATTTT
TRBJ1-1 | TRBV5-5 | NA | few | CASSLVRAGNTEAFF | TGTGCCAGCAGCTTGGTTAGGGCCGGGAACACTGAAGCTTTCTTT
TRBJ2-1 | TRBV4-1 | TRBD1 | few | CASSRLDRGTYNEQFF | TGCGCCAGCAGCCGCTTGGACAGGGGGACCTACAATGAGCAGTTCTTC
TRBJ2-5 | TRBV7-9 | NA | NA | CASSSRVLQETQYF | TGTGCCAGCAGCTCCAGGGTTCTCCAAGAGACCCAGTACTTC
TRBJ2-6 | TRBV23-1 | TRBD1 | few | CASSPGTDLFGANVLTF | TGCGCCAGCAGTCCCGGGACAGACCTCTTTGGGGCCAACGTCCTGACTTTC
TRBJ1-1 | TRBV29-1 | TRBD1 | NA | CSVQTGDTEAFF | TGCAGCGTACAGACAGGGGACACTGAAGCTTTCTTT
TRBJ2-2 | TRBV4-1 | TRBD1 | NA | CASTLQGATNTGELFF | TGCGCCAGCACCTTACAGGGGGCAACGAACACCGGGGAGCTGTTTTTT
TRBJ1-5 | TRBV5-1 | NA | few | CASSLSGGYQPQHF | TGCGCCAGCAGCTTGTCCGGGGGCTATCAGCCCCAGCATTTT
TRBJ2-5 | TRBV14 | NA | NA | CASSWSGGTQYF | TGTGCCAGCAGTTGGTCTGGAGGGACCCAGTACTTC
TRBJ2-3 | TRBV27 | TRBD2 | NA | CASSPPLGAGFRDTQYF | TGTGCCAGCAGTCCCCCTTTGGGAGCGGGGTTTCGGGATACGCAGTATTTT
TRBJ2-7 | TRBV4-3 | TRBD2 | few | CASSLAGGSGGFEQYF | TGCGCCAGCAGCCTAGCCGGGGGTAGCGGGGGCTTCGAGCAGTACTTC
TRBJ2-7 | TRBV10-3 | TRBD1 | few | CAISEPILKTGGFYEQYF | TGTGCCATCAGTGAGCCCATACTAAAGACAGGGGGCTTCTACGAGCAGTACTTC
TRBJ2-1 | TRBV24-1 | TRBD1 | few | CATSGPRQGFGEQFF | TGTGCCACCAGTGGGCCCAGACAGGGTTTCGGTGAGCAGTTCTTC